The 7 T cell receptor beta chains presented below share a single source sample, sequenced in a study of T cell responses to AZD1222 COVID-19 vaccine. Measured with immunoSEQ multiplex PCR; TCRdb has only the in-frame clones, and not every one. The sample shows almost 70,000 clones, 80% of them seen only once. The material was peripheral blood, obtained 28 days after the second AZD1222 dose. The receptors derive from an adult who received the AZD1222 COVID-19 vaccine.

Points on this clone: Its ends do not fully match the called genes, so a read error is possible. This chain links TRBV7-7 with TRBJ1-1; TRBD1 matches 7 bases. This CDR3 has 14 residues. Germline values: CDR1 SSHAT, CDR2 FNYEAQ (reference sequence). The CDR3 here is CASSIGTENTEAFF. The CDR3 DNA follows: TGTGCTAGCAGCATAGGGACAGAAAACACTGAAGCTTTCTTT.

CDR3 residues: CASSLEFARETQYF. DNA for the CDR3: TGTGCCAGCAGCTTAGAGTTTGCGCGGGAGACCCAGTACTTC. The chain couples TRBV7-8 to TRBJ2-5; D is unresolved. CDR1 is SGHVS and CDR2 is FQNEAQ in the germline V gene. The germline V and J ends were trimmed by 1 base and 5 bases, with 11 bases remaining between them. The CDR3 consists of 14 residues. Full variable domain (rest looked up from reference TRBV7-8 and TRBJ2-5): GAGVSQSPRYKVAKRGQDVALRCDPISGHVSLFWYQQALGQGPEFLTYFQNEAQLDKSGLPSDRFFAERPEGSVSTLKIQRTQQEDSAVYLCASSLEFARETQYFGPGTRLLVL.

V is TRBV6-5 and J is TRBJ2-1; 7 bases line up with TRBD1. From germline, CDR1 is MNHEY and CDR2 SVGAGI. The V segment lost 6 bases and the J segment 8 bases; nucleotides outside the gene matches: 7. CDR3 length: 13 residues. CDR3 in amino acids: CASRGTATHEQFF. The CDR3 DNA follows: TGTGCCAGCAGGGGGACAGCAACGCATGAGCAGTTCTTC.

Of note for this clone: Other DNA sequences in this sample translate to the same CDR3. DNA of the CDR3: TGTGCCAGCAGTTTCCGAGGTCAGCCCCAGCATTTT. Protein sequence: CASSFRGQPQHF. The chain uses TRBV12-3 or TRBV12-4 and TRBJ1-5; D is uncertain. V was clipped by 3 bases and J by 6 bases, with 6 bases between them. CDR3 size: 12 residues.

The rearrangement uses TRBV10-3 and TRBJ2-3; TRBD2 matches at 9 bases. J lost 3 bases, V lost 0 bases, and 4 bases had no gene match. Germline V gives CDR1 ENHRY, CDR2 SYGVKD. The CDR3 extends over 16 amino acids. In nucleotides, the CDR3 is TGTGCCATCAGTGAGTCCCTAGCGGGGAGGACAGATACGCAGTATTTT. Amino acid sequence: CAISESLAGRTDTQYF.

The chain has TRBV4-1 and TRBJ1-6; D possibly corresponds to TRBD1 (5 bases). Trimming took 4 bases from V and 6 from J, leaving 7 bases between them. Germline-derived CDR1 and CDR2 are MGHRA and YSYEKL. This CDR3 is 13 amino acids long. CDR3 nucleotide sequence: TGCGCCAGCAGCCCAGGGACTAATTCACCCCTCCACTTT. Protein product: CASSPGTNSPLHF.

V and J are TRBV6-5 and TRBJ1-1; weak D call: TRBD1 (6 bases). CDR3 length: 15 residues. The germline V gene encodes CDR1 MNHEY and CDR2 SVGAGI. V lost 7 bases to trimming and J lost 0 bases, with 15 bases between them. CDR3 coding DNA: TGTGCCAGCACTACGACAGGTACCATGAACACTGAAGCTTTCTTT. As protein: CASTTTGTMNTEAFF.